The T cell receptor beta chain described here comes from a study of control samples from healthy donors and cancer patients. This clone showed up just once. TCRdb's copy holds only in-frame clones and misses some; the assay was immunoSEQ multiplex PCR. The sample includes tens of thousands of clones, 94% of them seen just once. The source of this sequence is a woman aged 25 to 39 in good health. The source material was blood.

The CDR3 DNA reads as TGCGCCAGCAGCATATTCTTGGGCGGGAACACTGAAGCTTTCTTT. As protein: CASSIFLGGNTEAFF. This chain links TRBV5-1 with TRBJ1-1; no definite D call. The CDR3 is made up of 15 amino acids. V was clipped by 4 bases and J by 1 base, with 14 bases between them. Germline loops: CDR1 SGHRS, CDR2 YFSETQ. Together with reference TRBV5-1 and TRBJ1-1, the CDR3 gives the full variable domain: KAGVTQTPRYLIKTRGQQVTLSCSPISGHRSVSWYQQTPGQGLQFLFEYFSETQRNKGNFPGRFSGRQFSNSRSEMNVSTLELGDSALYLCASSIFLGGNTEAFFGQGTRLTVV.